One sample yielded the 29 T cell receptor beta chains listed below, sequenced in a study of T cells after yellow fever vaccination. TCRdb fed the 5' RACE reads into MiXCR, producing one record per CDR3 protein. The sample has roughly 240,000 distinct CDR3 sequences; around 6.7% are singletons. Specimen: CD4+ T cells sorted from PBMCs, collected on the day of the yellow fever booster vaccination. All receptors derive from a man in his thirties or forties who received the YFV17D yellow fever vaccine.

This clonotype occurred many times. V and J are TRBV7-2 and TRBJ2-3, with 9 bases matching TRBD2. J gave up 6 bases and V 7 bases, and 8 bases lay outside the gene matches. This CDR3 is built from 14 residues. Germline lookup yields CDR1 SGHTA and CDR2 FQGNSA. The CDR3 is CASKARGGGDTQYF. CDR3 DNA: TGTGCCAGCAAAGCGCGGGGGGGTGGCGATACGCAGTATTTT.

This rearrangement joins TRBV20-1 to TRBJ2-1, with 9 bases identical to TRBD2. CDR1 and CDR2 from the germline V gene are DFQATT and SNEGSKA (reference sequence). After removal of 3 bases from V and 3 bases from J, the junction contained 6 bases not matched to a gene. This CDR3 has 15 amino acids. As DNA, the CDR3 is TGCAGTGCTAGTTCCCCTAGCGGGATCTACAATGAGCAGTTCTTC. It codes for CSASSPSGIYNEQFF.

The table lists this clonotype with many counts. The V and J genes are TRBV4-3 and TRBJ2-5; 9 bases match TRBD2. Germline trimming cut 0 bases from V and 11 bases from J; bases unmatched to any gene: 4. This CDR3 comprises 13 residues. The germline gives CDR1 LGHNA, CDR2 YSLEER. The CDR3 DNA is TGCGCCAGCAGCCAAGAAGTAGCGGGGGCACAGTACTTC. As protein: CASSQEVAGAQYF.

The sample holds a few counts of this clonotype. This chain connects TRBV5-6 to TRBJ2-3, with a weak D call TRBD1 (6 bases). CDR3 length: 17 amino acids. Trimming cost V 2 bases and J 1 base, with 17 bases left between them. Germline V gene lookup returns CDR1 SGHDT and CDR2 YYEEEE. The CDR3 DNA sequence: TGTGCCAGCAGCTTAGATACCGGGACAACCGGCACAGATACGCAGTATTTT. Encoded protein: CASSLDTGTTGTDTQYF.

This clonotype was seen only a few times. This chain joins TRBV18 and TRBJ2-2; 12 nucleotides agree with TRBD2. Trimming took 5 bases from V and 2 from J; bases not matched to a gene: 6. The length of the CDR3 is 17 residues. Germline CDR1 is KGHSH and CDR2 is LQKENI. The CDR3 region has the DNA TGTGCCAGCTCAACAAGACTAGCGGGAGAAAACACCGGGGAGCTGTTTTTT. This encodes CASSTRLAGENTGELFF.

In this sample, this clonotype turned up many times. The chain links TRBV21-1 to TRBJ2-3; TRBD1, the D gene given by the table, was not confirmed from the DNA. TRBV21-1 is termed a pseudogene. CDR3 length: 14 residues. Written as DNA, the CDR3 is TGTGCCAGCAGCCCCCGGACAGGGGTCGATACGCAGTATTTT. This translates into CASSPRTGVDTQYF.

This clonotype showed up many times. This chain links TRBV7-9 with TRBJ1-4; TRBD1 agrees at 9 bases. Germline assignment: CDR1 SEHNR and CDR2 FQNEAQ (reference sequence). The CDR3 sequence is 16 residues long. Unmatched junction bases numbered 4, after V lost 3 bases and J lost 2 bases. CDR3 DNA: TGTGCCAGCAGCTTGGACAGGGGCTCTACTAATGAAAAACTGTTTTTT. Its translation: CASSLDRGSTNEKLFF.

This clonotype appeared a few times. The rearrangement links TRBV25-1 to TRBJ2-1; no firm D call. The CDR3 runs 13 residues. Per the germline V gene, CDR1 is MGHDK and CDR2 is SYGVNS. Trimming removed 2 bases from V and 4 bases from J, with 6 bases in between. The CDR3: CASSERQYNEQFF. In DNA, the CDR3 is TGTGCCAGCAGTGAAAGGCAGTACAATGAGCAGTTCTTC.

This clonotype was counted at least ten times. The CDR3 reads CASSLGYNSPLHF. In DNA, the CDR3 is TGTGCCAGCAGTTTAGGGTACAATTCACCCCTCCACTTT. The chain has TRBV12-3 or TRBV12-4 and TRBJ1-6; no definite D call. V was clipped by 1 base and J by 7 bases, with 5 bases between them. This CDR3 region has 13 residues.

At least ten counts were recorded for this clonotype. For the CDR3, the DNA is TGTGCCAGCTCACCCTCCCGAAGCACAGATACGCAGTATTTT. Translation gives CASSPSRSTDTQYF. V and J are TRBV18 and TRBJ2-3; D remains ambiguous. The germline V gene encodes CDR1 KGHSH and CDR2 LQKENI. Trimming removed 3 bases from V and 0 bases from J, with 7 bases in between. There are 14 residues in the CDR3.

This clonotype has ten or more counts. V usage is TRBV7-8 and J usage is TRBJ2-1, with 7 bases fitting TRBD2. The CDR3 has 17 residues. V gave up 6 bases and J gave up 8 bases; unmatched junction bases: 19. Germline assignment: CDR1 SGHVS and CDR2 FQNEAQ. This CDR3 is CASSFLTSSRVRDEQFF. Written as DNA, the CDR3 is TGTGCCAGCAGTTTCTTGACTAGCTCCCGAGTTCGGGATGAGCAGTTCTTC.

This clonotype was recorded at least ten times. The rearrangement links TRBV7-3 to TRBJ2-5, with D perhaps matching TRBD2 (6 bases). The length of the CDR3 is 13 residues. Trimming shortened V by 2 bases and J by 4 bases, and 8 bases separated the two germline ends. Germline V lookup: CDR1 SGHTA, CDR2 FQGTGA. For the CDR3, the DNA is TGTGCCAGCAGCTTATCCGGGGGAGAGACCCAGTACTTC. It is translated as CASSLSGGETQYF.

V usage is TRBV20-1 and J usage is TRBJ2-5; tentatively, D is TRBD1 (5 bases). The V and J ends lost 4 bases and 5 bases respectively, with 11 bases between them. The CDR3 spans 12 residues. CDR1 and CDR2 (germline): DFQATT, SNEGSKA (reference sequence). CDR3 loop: CSAKGRVETQYF. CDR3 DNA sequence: TGCAGTGCTAAGGGCAGGGTCGAGACCCAGTACTTC.

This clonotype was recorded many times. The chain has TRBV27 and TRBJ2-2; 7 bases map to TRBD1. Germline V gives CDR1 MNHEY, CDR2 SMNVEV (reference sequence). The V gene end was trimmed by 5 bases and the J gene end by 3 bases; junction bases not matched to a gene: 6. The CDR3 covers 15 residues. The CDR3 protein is CASSLGQAYTGELFF. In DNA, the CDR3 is TGTGCCAGCAGTCTTGGACAGGCATACACCGGGGAGCTGTTTTTT.

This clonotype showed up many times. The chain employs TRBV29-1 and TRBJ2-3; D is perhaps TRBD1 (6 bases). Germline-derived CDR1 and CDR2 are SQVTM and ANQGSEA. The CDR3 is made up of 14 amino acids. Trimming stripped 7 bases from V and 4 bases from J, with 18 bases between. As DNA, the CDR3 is TGCAGCGGGCAAGGGGGTGAAGCGGCAGATACGCAGTATTTT. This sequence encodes CSGQGGEAADTQYF.

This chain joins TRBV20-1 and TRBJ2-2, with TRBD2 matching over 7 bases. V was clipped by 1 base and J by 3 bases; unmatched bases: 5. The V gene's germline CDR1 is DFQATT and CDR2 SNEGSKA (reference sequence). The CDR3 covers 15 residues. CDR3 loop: CSARVGGGYTGELFF. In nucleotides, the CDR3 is TGCAGTGCTAGAGTCGGGGGAGGGTACACCGGGGAGCTGTTTTTT.

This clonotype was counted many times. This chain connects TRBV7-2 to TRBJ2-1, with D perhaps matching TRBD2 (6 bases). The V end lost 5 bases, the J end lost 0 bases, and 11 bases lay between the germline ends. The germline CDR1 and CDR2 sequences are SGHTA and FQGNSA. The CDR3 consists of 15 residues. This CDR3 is CASSLGLPSYNEQFF. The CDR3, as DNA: TGTGCCAGCAGCCTGGGACTTCCCTCCTACAATGAGCAGTTCTTC.

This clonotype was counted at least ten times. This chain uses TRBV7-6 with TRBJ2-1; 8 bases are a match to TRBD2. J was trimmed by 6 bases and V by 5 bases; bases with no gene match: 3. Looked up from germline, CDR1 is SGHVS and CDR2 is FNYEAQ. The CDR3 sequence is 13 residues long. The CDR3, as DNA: TGTGCCAGCAGCGGGGGGACTAGCAATGAGCAGTTCTTC. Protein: CASSGGTSNEQFF.

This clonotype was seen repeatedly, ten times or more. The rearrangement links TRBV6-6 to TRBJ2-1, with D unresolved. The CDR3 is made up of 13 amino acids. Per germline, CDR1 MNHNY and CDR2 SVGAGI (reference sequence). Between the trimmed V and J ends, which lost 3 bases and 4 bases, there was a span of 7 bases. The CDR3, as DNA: TGTGCCAGCAGTTATCAGGCATACAATGAGCAGTTCTTC. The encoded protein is CASSYQAYNEQFF.

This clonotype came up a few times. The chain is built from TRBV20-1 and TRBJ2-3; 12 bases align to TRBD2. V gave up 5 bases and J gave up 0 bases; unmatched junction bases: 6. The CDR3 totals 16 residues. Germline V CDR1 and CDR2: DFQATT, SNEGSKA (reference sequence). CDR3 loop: CSAPGGLAGSTDTQYF. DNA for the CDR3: TGCAGTGCTCCCGGGGGACTAGCGGGTAGCACAGATACGCAGTATTTT.

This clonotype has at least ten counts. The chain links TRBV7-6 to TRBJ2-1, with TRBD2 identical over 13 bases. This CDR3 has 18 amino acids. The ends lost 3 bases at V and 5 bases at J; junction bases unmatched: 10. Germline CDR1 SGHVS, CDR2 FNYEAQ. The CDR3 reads CASSFIISGTSGDNEQFF. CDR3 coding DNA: TGTGCCAGCAGCTTTATTATCTCGGGGACTAGCGGGGACAATGAGCAGTTCTTC.

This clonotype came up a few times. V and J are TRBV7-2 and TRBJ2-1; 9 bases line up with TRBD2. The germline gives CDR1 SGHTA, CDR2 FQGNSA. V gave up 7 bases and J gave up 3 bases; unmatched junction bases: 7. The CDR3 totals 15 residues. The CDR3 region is CASISGLALYNEQFF. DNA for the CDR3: TGTGCCAGCATATCCGGACTAGCGCTCTACAATGAGCAGTTCTTC.

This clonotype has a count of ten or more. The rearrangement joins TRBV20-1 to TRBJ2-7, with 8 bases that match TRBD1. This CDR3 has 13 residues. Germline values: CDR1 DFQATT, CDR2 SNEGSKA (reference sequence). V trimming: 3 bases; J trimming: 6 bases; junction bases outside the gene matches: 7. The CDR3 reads CSASKTQGGEQYF. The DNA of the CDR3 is TGCAGTGCTAGTAAGACACAGGGGGGCGAGCAGTACTTC.

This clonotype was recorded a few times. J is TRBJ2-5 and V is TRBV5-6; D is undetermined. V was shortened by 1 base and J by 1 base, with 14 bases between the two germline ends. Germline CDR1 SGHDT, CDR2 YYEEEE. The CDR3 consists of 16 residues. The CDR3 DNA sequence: TGTGCCAGCAGCTTGTCTGGAACTAACCCCCAAGAGACCCAGTACTTC. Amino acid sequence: CASSLSGTNPQETQYF.

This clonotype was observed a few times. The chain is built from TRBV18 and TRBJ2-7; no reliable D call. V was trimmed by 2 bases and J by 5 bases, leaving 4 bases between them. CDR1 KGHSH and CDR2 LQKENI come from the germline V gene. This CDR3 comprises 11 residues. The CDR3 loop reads CASSPNHEQYF. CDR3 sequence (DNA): TGTGCCAGCTCACCAAACCACGAGCAGTACTTC.

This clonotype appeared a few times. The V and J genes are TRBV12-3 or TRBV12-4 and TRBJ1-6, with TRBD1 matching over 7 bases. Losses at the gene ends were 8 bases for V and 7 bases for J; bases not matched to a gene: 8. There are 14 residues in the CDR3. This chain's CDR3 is CASRNNRGNSPLHF. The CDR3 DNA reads TGTGCCAGCCGGAACAACAGGGGCAATTCACCCCTCCACTTT.

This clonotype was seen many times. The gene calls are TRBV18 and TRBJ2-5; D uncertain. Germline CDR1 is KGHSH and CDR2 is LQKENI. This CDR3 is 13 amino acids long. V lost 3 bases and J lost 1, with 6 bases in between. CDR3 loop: CASSPRGQETQYF. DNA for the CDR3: TGTGCCAGCTCACCTCGCGGCCAAGAGACCCAGTACTTC. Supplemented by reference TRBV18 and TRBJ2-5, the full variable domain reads NAGVMQNPRHLVRRRGQEARLRCSPMKGHSHVYWYRQLPEEGLKFMVYLQKENIIDESGMPKERFSAEFPKEGPSILRIQQVVRGDSAAYFCASSPRGQETQYFGPGTRLLVL.

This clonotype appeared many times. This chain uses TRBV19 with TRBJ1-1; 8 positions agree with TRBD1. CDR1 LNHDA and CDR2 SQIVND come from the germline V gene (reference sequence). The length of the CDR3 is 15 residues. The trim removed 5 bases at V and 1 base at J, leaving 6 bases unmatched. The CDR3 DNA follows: TGTGCCAGTAGTCATGGGGACAGGACGAACACTGAAGCTTTCTTT. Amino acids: CASSHGDRTNTEAFF.

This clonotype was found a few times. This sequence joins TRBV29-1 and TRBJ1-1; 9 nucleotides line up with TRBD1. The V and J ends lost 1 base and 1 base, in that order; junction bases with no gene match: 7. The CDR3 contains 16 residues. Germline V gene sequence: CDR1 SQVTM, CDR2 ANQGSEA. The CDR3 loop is CSVEASGQGRNTEAFF. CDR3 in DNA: TGCAGCGTTGAAGCCTCTGGACAGGGGCGGAACACTGAAGCTTTCTTT.